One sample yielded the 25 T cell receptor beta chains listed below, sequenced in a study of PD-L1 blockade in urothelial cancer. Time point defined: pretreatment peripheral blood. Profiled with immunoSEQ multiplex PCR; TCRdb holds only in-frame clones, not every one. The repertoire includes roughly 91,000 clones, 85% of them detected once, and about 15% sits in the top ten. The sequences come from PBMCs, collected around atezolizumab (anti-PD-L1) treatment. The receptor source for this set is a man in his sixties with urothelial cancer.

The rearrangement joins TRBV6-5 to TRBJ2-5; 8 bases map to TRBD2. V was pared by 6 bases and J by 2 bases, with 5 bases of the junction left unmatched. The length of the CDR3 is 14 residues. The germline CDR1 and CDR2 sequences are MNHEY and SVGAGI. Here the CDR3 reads CASSPGGAQETQYF. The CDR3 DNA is TGTGCCAGCAGCCCCGGGGGGGCACAAGAGACCCAGTACTTC.

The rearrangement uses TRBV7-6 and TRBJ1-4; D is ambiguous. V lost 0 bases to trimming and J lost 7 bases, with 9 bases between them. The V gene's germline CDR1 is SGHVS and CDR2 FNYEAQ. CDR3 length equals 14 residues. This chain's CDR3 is CASSLARDSEKLFF. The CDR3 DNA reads TGTGCCAGCAGCTTAGCTCGGGATAGTGAAAAACTGTTTTTT.

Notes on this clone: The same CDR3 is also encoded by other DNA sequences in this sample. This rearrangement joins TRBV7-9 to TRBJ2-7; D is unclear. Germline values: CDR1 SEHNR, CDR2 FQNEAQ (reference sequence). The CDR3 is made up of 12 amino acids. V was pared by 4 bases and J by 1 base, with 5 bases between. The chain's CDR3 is CASSSISYEQYF. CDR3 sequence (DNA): TGTGCCAGCAGCTCCATTTCCTACGAGCAGTACTTC.

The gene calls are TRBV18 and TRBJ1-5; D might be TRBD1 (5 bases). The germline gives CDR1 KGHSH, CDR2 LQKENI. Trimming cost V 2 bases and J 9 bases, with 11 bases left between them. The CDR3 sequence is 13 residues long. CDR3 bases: TGTGCCAGCTCACCAGGGGGGGAAGTGCCCCAGCATTTT. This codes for CASSPGGEVPQHF.

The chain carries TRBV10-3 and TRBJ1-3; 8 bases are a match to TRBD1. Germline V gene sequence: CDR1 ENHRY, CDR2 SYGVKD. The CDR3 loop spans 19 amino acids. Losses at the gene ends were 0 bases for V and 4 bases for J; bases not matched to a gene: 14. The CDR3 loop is CAISESSRGQGVYGNTIYF. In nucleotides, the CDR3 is TGTGCCATCAGTGAGTCGTCTCGAGGACAGGGAGTTTACGGAAACACCATATATTTT.

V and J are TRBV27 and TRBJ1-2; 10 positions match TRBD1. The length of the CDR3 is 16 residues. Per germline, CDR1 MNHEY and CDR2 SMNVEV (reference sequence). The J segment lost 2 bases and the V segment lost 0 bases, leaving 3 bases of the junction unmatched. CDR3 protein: CASSLSPGQGNYGYTF. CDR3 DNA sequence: TGTGCCAGCAGTTTATCTCCGGGACAGGGGAACTATGGCTACACCTTC.

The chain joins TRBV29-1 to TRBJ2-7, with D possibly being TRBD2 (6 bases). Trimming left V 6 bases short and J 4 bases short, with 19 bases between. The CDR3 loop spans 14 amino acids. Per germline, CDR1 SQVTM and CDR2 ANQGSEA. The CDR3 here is CSVAGGTLGYEQYF. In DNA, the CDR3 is TGCAGCGTGGCCGGCGGGACGTTGGGTTACGAGCAGTACTTC.

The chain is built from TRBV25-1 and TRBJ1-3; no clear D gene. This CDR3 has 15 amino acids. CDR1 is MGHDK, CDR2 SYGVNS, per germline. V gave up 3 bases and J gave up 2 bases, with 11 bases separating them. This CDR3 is CASSDPRTAGNTIYF. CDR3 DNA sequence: TGTGCCAGCAGTGATCCCCGAACGGCTGGAAACACCATATATTTT.

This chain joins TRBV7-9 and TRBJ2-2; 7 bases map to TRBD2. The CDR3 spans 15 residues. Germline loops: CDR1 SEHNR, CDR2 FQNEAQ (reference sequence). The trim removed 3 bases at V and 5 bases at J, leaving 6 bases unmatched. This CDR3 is CASSLGGLWTGELFF. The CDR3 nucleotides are TGTGCCAGCAGCTTGGGGGGGTTATGGACCGGGGAGCTGTTTTTT.

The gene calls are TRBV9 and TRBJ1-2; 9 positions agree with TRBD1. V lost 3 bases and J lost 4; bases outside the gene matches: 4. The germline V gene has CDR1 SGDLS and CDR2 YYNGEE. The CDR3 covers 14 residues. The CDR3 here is CASSGDRGIYGYTF. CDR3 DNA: TGTGCCAGCAGCGGCGACAGGGGGATCTATGGCTACACCTTC.

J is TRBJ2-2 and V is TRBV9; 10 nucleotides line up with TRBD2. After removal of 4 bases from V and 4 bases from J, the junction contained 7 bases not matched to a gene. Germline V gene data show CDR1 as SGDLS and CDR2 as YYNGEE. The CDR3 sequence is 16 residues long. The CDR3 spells CASSSSPSGGTGELFF. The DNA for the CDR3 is TGTGCCAGCAGCTCAAGTCCTAGCGGGGGCACCGGGGAGCTGTTTTTT.

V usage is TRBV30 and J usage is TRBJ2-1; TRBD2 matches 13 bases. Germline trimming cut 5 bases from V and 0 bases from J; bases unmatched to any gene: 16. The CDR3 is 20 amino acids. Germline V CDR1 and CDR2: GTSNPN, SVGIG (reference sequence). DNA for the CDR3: TGTGCCTGGTCCGCTCCGGGACTAGCGGGGCGTGGGGGCTCCTACAATGAGCAGTTCTTC. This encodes CAWSAPGLAGRGGSYNEQFF.

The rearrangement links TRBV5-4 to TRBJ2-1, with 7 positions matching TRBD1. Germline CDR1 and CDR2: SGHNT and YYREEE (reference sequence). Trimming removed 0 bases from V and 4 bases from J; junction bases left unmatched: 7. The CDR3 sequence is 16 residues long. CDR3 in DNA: TGTGCCAGCAGCTTGGCGGGGACGACAGGGTACAATGAGCAGTTCTTC. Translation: CASSLAGTTGYNEQFF.

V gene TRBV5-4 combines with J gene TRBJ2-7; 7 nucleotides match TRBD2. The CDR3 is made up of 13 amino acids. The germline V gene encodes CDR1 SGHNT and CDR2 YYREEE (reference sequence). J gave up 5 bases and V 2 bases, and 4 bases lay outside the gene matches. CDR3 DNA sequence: TGTGCCAGCAGCTTTTACGGGGGGAACGAGCAGTACTTC. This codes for CASSFYGGNEQYF. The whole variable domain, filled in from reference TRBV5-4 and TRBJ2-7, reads ETGVTQSPTHLIKTRGQQVTLRCSSQSGHNTVSWYQQALGQGPQFIFQYYREEENGRGNFPPRFSGLQFPNYSSELNVNALELDDSALYLCASSFYGGNEQYFGPGTRLTVT.

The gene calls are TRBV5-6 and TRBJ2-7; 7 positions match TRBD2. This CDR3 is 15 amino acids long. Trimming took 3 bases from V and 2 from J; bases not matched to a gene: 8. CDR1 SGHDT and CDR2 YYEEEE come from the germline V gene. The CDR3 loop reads CASSWGGEMTYEQYF. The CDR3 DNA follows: TGTGCCAGCAGCTGGGGGGGTGAAATGACCTACGAGCAGTACTTC.

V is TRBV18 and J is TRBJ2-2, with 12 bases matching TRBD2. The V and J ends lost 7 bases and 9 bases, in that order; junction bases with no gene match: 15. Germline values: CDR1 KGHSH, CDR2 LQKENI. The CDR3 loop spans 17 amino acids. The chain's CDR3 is CASFFSSGLAGARELFF. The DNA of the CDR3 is TGTGCCAGCTTCTTTTCTTCGGGACTAGCGGGCGCCCGGGAGCTGTTTTTT.

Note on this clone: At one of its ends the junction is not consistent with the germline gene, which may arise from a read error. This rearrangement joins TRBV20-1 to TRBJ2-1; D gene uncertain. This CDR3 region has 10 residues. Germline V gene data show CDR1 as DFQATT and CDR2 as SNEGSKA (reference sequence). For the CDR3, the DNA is TGCAGTGCTTCCTACCATGAGCAGTTCTTC. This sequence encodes CSASYHEQFF.

The chain's CDR3 is CACGHSTGELFF. CDR3 in DNA: TGTGCCTGCGGACACTCCACCGGGGAGCTGTTTTTT. The chain employs TRBV30 and TRBJ2-2, with D possibly matching TRBD1 (5 bases). The germline V and J ends were trimmed by 6 bases and 4 bases, with 9 bases remaining between them. Germline V gene data show CDR1 as GTSNPN and CDR2 as SVGIG (reference sequence). CDR3 length equals 12 residues. Supplemented by reference TRBV30 and TRBJ2-2, the full variable domain reads SQTIHQWPATLVQPVGSPLSLECTVEGTSNPNLYWYRQAAGRGLQLLFYSVGIGQISSEVPQNLSASRPQDRQFILSSKKLLLSDSGFYLCACGHSTGELFFGEGSRLTVL.

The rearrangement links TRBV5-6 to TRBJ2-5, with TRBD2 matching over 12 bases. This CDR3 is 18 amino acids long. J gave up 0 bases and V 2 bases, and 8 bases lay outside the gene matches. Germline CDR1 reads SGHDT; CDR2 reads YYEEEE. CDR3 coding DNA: TGTGCCAGCAGCTTAATCCGGACTAGCGGGGTGTACCAAGAGACCCAGTACTTC. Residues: CASSLIRTSGVYQETQYF.

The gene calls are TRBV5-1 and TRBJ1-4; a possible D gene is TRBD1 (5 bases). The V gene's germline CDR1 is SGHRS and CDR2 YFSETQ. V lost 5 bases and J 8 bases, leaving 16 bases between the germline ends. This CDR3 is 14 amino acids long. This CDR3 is CASSSGGVREKLFF. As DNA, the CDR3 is TGCGCCAGCAGTTCCGGAGGGGTTCGGGAAAAACTGTTTTTT. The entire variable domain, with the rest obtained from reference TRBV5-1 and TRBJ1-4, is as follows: KAGVTQTPRYLIKTRGQQVTLSCSPISGHRSVSWYQQTPGQGLQFLFEYFSETQRNKGNFPGRFSGRQFSNSRSEMNVSTLELGDSALYLCASSSGGVREKLFFGSGTQLSVL.

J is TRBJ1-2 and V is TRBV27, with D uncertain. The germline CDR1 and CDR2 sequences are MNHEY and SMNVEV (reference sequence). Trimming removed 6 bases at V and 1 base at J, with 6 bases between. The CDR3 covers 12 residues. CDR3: CASRAYNYGYTF. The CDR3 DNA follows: TGTGCCAGCAGGGCATATAACTATGGCTACACCTTC.

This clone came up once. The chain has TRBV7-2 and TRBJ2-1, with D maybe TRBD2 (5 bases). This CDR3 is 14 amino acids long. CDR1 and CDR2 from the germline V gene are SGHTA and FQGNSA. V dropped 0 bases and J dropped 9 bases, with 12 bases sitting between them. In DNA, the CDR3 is TGTGCCAGCAGCTTAGCGCTCGGGAAGGCTGAGCAGTTCTTC. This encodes CASSLALGKAEQFF.

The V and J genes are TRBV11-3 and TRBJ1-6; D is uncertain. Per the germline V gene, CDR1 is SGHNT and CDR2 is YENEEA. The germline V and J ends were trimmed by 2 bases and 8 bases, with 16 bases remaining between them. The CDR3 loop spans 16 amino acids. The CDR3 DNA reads TGTGCCAGCAGCTTATCGTTACGGGTCCGGGATTCACCCCTCCACTTT. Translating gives CASSLSLRVRDSPLHF.

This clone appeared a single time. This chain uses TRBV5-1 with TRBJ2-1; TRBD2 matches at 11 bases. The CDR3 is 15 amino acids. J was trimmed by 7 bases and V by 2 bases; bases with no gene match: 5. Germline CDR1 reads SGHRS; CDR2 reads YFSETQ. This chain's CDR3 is CASSFRLAGRNEQFF. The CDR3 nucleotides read TGCGCCAGCAGCTTCAGACTAGCGGGACGGAATGAGCAGTTCTTC.

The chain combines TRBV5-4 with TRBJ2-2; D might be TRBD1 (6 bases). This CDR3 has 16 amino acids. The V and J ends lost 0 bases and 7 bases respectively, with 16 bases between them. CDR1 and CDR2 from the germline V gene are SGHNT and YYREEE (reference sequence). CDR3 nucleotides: TGTGCCAGCAGCTTGGATACAGGGCTCGGGATCGGGGAGCTGTTTTTT. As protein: CASSLDTGLGIGELFF.